These T cell receptor beta chains were read from a single sample in a study of T cell responses to AZD1222 COVID-19 vaccine. Method: immunoSEQ multiplex PCR; TCRdb's copy keeps in-frame clones and lacks some. The table has about 120,000 clones, roughly 90% seen once. Material: peripheral blood, obtained on day 0 of AZD1222 vaccination. The receptors come from an adult in good health. Both conserved end residues are part of each CDR3. The D gene is left open where the match is weak. Clone sizes are given selectively: once, few, many, or a class where the clone is expanded.

-	TRBD2	TRBV27	TRBJ2-1	TGTGCCAGCAGTTTTTCCGTTCTAGCGGAACCAGGGGAGCAGTTCTTC	CASSFSVLAEPGEQFF
few	-	TRBV27	TRBJ2-2	TGTGCCAGCAGTACCAACACCCGGGACTTACTTAACACCGGGGAGCTGTTTTTT	CASSTNTRDLLNTGELFF
-	-	TRBV19	TRBJ2-7	TGTGCCAGTAGTATGGGACGGGGGTCCTACGAGCAGTACTTC	CASSMGRGSYEQYF
-	-	TRBV2	TRBJ1-5	TGTGCCAGCAGTACACAAGACAATCAGCCCCAGCATTTT	CASSTQDNQPQHF
-	-	TRBV4-1	TRBJ2-2	TGCGCCAGCAGCCAACAGGGTCCGCACGGGGAGCTGTTTTTT	CASSQQGPHGELFF
-	-	TRBV4-1	TRBJ2-2	TGCGCCAGCAGCCAAGATTTGTTAAGGACTGGAGACACCGGGGAGCTGTTTTTT	CASSQDLLRTGDTGELFF
once	-	TRBV2	TRBJ1-3	TGTGCCAGCATCCACGCCGGGGATAACTCAGGAAACACCATATATTTT	CASIHAGDNSGNTIYF
-	TRBD2	TRBV9	TRBJ2-7	TGTGCCAGCAGCGGAGGACTAGCGGGAGGGGGCGAGCAGTACTTC	CASSGGLAGGGEQYF
-	-	TRBV28	TRBJ2-1	TGTGCCAGCAGTTCGCCCGGGGGGCGATCCTACAATGAGCAGTTCTTC	CASSSPGGRSYNEQFF
-	-	TRBV7-7	TRBJ2-1	TGTGCTAGCAGCACTGCCCTAACTAGTGTCAACAATGAGCAGTTCTTC	CASSTALTSVNNEQFF
-	TRBD2	TRBV5-1	TRBJ2-2	TGCGCCAGCAGCTGGACTAGCGGGAGAGGAACCGGGGAGCTGTTTTTT	CASSWTSGRGTGELFF
-	-	TRBV13	TRBJ2-5	TGTGCCAGCAGCTCCCCGATTTTGGGCGAGACCCAGTACTTC	CASSSPILGETQYF
-	TRBD2	TRBV11-3	TRBJ2-1	TGTGCCAGCAGCTTAGATCTGGGACTAGCGGCCAATGAGCAGTTCTTC	CASSLDLGLAANEQFF
-	-	TRBV3-1/TRBV3-2	TRBJ2-2	TGTGCCAGCGGTAACACCGGGGAGCTGTTTTTT	CASGNTGELFF
once	-	TRBV21-1	TRBJ1-1	TGTGCCAGCAGCAAAGGGCCCCGAGGGACAGGGGGCACTGAAGCTTTCTTT	CASSKGPRGTGGTEAFF
-	TRBD1	TRBV11-2	TRBJ1-2	TGTGCCAGCAGCTTCGCGGGACAGGGTAAAGGCTACACCTTC	CASSFAGQGKGYTF
many	-	TRBV4-1	TRBJ2-3	TGCGCCAGCAGCACCCGGGACTTCAGCACAGATACGCAGTATTTT	CASSTRDFSTDTQYF
-	TRBD2	TRBV11-2	TRBJ2-2	TGTGCCAGCAGCTTCGGGGGGGGCGGGCCCGGGATCGGGGAGCTGTTTTTT	CASSFGGGGPGIGELFF
-	TRBD1	TRBV3-1/TRBV3-2	TRBJ1-4	TGTGCCAGCAGCCGACTCGGGACAGACGGGGAAAAACTGTTTTTT	CASSRLGTDGEKLFF
-	TRBD1	TRBV10-2	TRBJ2-5	TGCGCCAGCAGTGATCTAGGGCGACAGGGGCAAGAGACCCAGTACTTC	CASSDLGRQGQETQYF
-	TRBD2	TRBV7-9	TRBJ2-3	TGTGCCAGCAGCCTCCAGGGCCGACTAGCGGGGGTACGCACAGATACGCAGTATTTT	CASSLQGRLAGVRTDTQYF
-	TRBD2	TRBV15	TRBJ2-3	TGTGCCACCAGCAGAGATACGGGGGGGCCGGATACGCAGTATTTT	CATSRDTGGPDTQYF
-	-	TRBV6-5	TRBJ2-7	TGTGCCAGCAGTCACATTCCAGGGGTCGAGCAGTACTTC	CASSHIPGVEQYF
-	-	TRBV6-5	TRBJ1-4	TGTGCCAGCAGGGGGTCGGGGGCTCTTAGTGAAAAACTGTTTTTT	CASRGSGALSEKLFF